Below are 21 T cell receptor beta chains sequenced from a single sample in a study of shared clonotypes between healthy human individuals. Clones were sequenced by immunoSEQ multiplex PCR, and TCRdb holds only the in-frame ones, with some missing. The sample lists nearly 2 million clones, just under 95% occurring once. Terminally differentiated effector memory CD45RA+ cells were left out of the naive CD8 fraction, which was CD45RO-negative and positively selected for CCR7. Source material: naive CD8+ T cells sorted from blood. These receptors originate from a man aged 18 to 35 in good health.

The J gene is TRBJ2-2, the V gene TRBV9; perhaps TRBD1 as D (6 bases). Trimming shortened V by 3 bases and J by 4 bases, and 19 bases separated the two germline ends. From germline, CDR1 is SGDLS and CDR2 YYNGEE. The CDR3 runs to 17 residues. The CDR3 region is CASSALGQGIVTGELFF. The CDR3 DNA reads TGTGCCAGCAGCGCGCTCGGTCAGGGGATCGTCACCGGGGAGCTGTTTTTT.

The rearrangement uses TRBV28 and TRBJ2-7; D ambiguous. Germline values: CDR1 MDHEN, CDR2 SYDVKM. This CDR3 contains 12 residues. Trimming stripped 6 bases from V and 6 bases from J, with 12 bases between. CDR3 loop: CASSSFQREQYF. The CDR3 DNA reads TGTGCCAGCAGCTCATTTCAACGCGAGCAGTACTTC. Together with reference TRBV28 and TRBJ2-7, the CDR3 gives the full variable domain: DVKVTQSSRYLVKRTGEKVFLECVQDMDHENMFWYRQDPGLGLRLIYFSYDVKMKEKGDIPEGYSVSREKKERFSLILESASTNQTSMYLCASSSFQREQYFGPGTRLTVT.

This chain joins TRBV7-9 and TRBJ2-2; D is perhaps TRBD1 or TRBD2 (5 bases each). The CDR3 loop spans 15 amino acids. V dropped 4 bases and J dropped 1 base, with 10 bases sitting between them. CDR1 and CDR2 from the germline V gene are SEHNR and FQNEAQ (reference sequence). The CDR3 reads CASSSGTGNTGELFF. The CDR3 region has the DNA TGTGCCAGCAGCTCCGGGACGGGGAACACCGGGGAGCTGTTTTTT.

Concerning this clone itself: The sample has other DNA sequences that encode this CDR3 too. The V and J genes are TRBV5-1 and TRBJ2-1; D possibly uses TRBD1 or TRBD2 (5 bases each). Germline V lookup: CDR1 SGHRS, CDR2 YFSETQ. Between the trimmed V and J ends, which lost 2 bases and 7 bases, there was a span of 7 bases. The CDR3 length is 12 residues. This chain's CDR3 is CASSFGGNEQFF. In nucleotides, the CDR3 is TGCGCCAGCAGCTTTGGGGGAAATGAGCAGTTCTTC.

The J gene is TRBJ2-3, the V gene TRBV6-1, with TRBD2 matching over 9 bases. The CDR3 consists of 15 residues. CDR1 is MNHNS, CDR2 SASEGT, per germline. The V segment lost 6 bases and the J segment 6 bases; nucleotides outside the gene matches: 10. Written as DNA, the CDR3 is TGTGCCAGCAGAAATAGCGGGGGCCCGGGGGATACGCAGTATTTT. Protein: CASRNSGGPGDTQYF.

The chain combines TRBV5-1 with TRBJ2-3, with D perhaps TRBD2 (5 bases). This CDR3 comprises 14 residues. The ends were cut back, 4 bases at V and 6 bases at J, with 15 bases in the middle. Germline CDR1 is SGHRS and CDR2 is YFSETQ. CDR3 coding DNA: TGCGCCAGCAGCGGATCGGGGAGAGGTGATACGCAGTATTTT. It translates to CASSGSGRGDTQYF.

V usage is TRBV4-1 and J usage is TRBJ1-5; the D gene is possibly TRBD1 (5 bases). The CDR3 has 15 residues. Germline V lookup: CDR1 MGHRA, CDR2 YSYEKL. V was trimmed by 4 bases and J by 5 bases, leaving 15 bases between them. This CDR3 is CASSLADIGDQPQHF. In DNA form, the CDR3 reads TGCGCCAGCAGCCTAGCAGACATAGGGGATCAGCCCCAGCATTTT.

With regard to this clone: Other DNA sequences in the sample encode the same CDR3. The chain is built from TRBV11-2 and TRBJ2-2; D unclear. V lost 3 bases to trimming and J lost 4 bases, with 3 bases between them. Germline V CDR1 and CDR2: SGHAT, FQNNGV. CDR3 size: 12 residues. CDR3 protein: CASSLVTGELFF. In DNA, the CDR3 is TGTGCCAGCAGCTTGGTCACCGGGGAGCTGTTTTTT.

This clone was detected only a few times. The chain has TRBV30 and TRBJ1-1, with D tentatively TRBD1 (6 bases). This CDR3 has 14 amino acids. Germline V CDR1 and CDR2: GTSNPN, SVGIG (reference sequence). Trimming took 2 bases from V and 3 from J, leaving 13 bases between them. CDR3 sequence (DNA): TGTGCCTGGAGTATCCTAGGGGGGCACACTGAAGCTTTCTTT. It specifies CAWSILGGHTEAFF.

The CDR3 loop is CASANSYEQYF. The CDR3 nucleotides are TGTGCCTCAGCTAACTCCTACGAGCAGTACTTC. The V and J genes are TRBV7-9 and TRBJ2-7; D call uncertain. The CDR3 spans 11 residues. Deletions cut 11 bases from V and 0 bases from J, with 8 bases between. Germline CDR1 and CDR2: SEHNR and FQNEAQ (reference sequence).

The chain carries TRBV29-1 and TRBJ2-1; a weak D match, TRBD1 (5 bases). Per the germline V gene, CDR1 is SQVTM and CDR2 is ANQGSEA. The CDR3 totals 12 residues. V was pared by 6 bases and J by 1 base, with 7 bases between. The DNA for the CDR3 is TGCAGCGTCTCAGGGTCCTACAATGAGCAGTTCTTC. Protein product: CSVSGSYNEQFF.

The chain joins TRBV7-2 to TRBJ2-2; 9 bases fit TRBD2. The CDR3 runs 19 residues. Trimming took 4 bases from V and 1 from J; bases not matched to a gene: 13. In germline, CDR1 is SGHTA, CDR2 FQGNSA. DNA for the CDR3: TGTGCCAGCAGCTCACCGGGACTAGCTCTTTCTTGGAACACCGGGGAGCTGTTTTTT. Amino acids: CASSSPGLALSWNTGELFF. Drawing the rest from reference TRBV7-2 and TRBJ2-2, the complete variable domain is GAGVSQSPSNKVTEKGKDVELRCDPISGHTALYWYRQSLGQGLEFLIYFQGNSAPDKSGLPSDRFSAERTGGSVSTLTIQRTQQEDSAVYLCASSSPGLALSWNTGELFFGEGSRLTVL.

This sequence joins TRBV25-1 and TRBJ2-1; D remains unclear. Per germline, CDR1 MGHDK and CDR2 SYGVNS. CDR3 length equals 12 residues. The ends were cut back, 9 bases at V and 7 bases at J, with 13 bases in the middle. Here the CDR3 DNA reads TGTGCCAGTGGTCTTTTGAATAATGAGCAGTTCTTC. Protein sequence: CASGLLNNEQFF.

The chain recombines TRBV2 with TRBJ2-7; a possible D gene is TRBD1 (6 bases). The ends were cut back, 8 bases at V and 2 bases at J, with 19 bases in the middle. The germline V gene encodes CDR1 SNHLY and CDR2 FYNNEI. The CDR3 is 15 residues long. CDR3 residues: CASGETGKRPYEQYF. In DNA form, the CDR3 reads TGTGCCAGCGGAGAAACAGGGAAAAGGCCCTACGAGCAGTACTTC.

On this clone itself: Other DNA sequences in this specimen translate into the identical CDR3. Written as DNA, the CDR3 is TGCGCCAGCAGCCAAGATCGGGGGCGTAATTCACCCCTCCACTTT. Translation gives CASSQDRGRNSPLHF. The chain employs TRBV4-3 and TRBJ1-6; TRBD1 is a possible D gene (6 bases). The CDR3 has 15 amino acids. V gave up 0 bases and J gave up 6 bases, with 9 bases separating them. The germline CDR1 and CDR2 sequences are LGHNA and YSLEER.

The chain employs TRBV19 and TRBJ2-7; 9 nucleotides match TRBD1. The germline V gene has CDR1 LNHDA and CDR2 SQIVND (reference sequence). The CDR3 sequence is 16 residues long. V dropped 6 bases and J dropped 7; count of bases not matched to a gene: 16. The CDR3 DNA reads TGTGCCAGTAGCGCCGGGACAGGGCGCGATTTGAGTGAGCAGTACTTC. It yields the protein CASSAGTGRDLSEQYF. Together with reference TRBV19 and TRBJ2-7, the CDR3 gives the full variable domain: DGGITQSPKYLFRKEGQNVTLSCEQNLNHDAMYWYRQDPGQGLRLIYYSQIVNDFQKGDIAEGYSVSREKKESFPLTVTSAQKNPTAFYLCASSAGTGRDLSEQYFGPGTRLTVT.

CDR3 nucleotides: TGTGCCAGCAGTGACTCCCGACAGGGGAGAAAGCCCCAGCATTTT. Translated, it gives CASSDSRQGRKPQHF. The chain uses TRBV6-1 and TRBJ1-5; 8 bases match TRBD1. Trimming at V came to 3 bases and at J to 8 bases, leaving 9 bases not matched to a gene. Germline-derived CDR1 and CDR2 are MNHNS and SASEGT. The CDR3 totals 15 residues.

This clone is a singleton in its sample. The chain combines TRBV9 with TRBJ1-2; D uncertain. This CDR3 is built from 13 residues. The germline gives CDR1 SGDLS, CDR2 YYNGEE. V lost 0 bases and J lost 4, with 7 bases in between. In DNA form, the CDR3 reads TGTGCCAGCAGCGTAGGGGATTTCTATGGCTACACCTTC. Translation: CASSVGDFYGYTF.

The rearrangement links TRBV7-8 to TRBJ2-7; D not certain. The CDR3 is 17 amino acids. Germline lookup yields CDR1 SGHVS and CDR2 FQNEAQ. The V end lost 6 bases, the J end lost 3 bases, and 24 bases lay between the germline ends. Here the CDR3 DNA reads TGTGCCAGCAGGCGAGCCCCCAGGCGACACCAAAGCTACGAGCAGTACTTC. Protein product: CASRRAPRRHQSYEQYF.

The chain links TRBV4-3 to TRBJ1-4, with D hard to call. Germline CDR1 is LGHNA and CDR2 is YSLEER. V lost 2 bases, J lost 3 bases, and 7 bases lay in between. The CDR3 spans 14 residues. CDR3 in amino acids: CASSQWGANEKLFF. CDR3 DNA sequence: TGCGCCAGCAGCCAATGGGGAGCTAATGAAAAACTGTTTTTT.

The CDR3 sequence is CASSVGISPYEQYF. In DNA, the CDR3 is TGTGCCAGCAGCGTGGGGATTTCCCCCTACGAGCAGTACTTC. The genes are TRBV9 and TRBJ2-7; D call uncertain. V was shortened by 2 bases and J by 2 bases, with 11 bases between the two germline ends. CDR1 is SGDLS and CDR2 is YYNGEE in the germline V gene. This CDR3 is 14 amino acids long.